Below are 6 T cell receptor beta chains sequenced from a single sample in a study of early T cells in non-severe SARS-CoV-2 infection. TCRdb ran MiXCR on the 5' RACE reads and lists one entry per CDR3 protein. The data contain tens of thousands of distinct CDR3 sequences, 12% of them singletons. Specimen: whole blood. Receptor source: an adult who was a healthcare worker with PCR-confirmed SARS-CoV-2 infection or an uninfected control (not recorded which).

The CDR3 region is CASRLAGGQETQYF. CDR3 bases: TGTGCCAGCAGGTTAGCGGGAGGGCAAGAGACCCAGTACTTC. The chain links TRBV28 to TRBJ2-5; TRBD2 agrees at 11 bases. From germline, CDR1 is MDHEN and CDR2 SYDVKM. Trimming took 6 bases from V and 2 from J; bases not matched to a gene: 2. This CDR3 has 14 residues.

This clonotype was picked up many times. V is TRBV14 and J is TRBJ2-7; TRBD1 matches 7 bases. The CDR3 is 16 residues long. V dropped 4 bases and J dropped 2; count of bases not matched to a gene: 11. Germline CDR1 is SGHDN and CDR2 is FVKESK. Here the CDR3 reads CASSRGQATPPYEQYF. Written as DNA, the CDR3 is TGTGCCAGCAGCCGCGGACAGGCCACCCCCCCCTACGAGCAGTACTTC. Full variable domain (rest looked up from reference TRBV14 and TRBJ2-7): EAGVTQFPSHSVIEKGQTVTLRCDPISGHDNLYWYRRVMGKEIKFLLHFVKESKQDESGMPNNRFLAERTGGTYSTLKVQPAELEDSGVYFCASSRGQATPPYEQYFGPGTRLTVT.

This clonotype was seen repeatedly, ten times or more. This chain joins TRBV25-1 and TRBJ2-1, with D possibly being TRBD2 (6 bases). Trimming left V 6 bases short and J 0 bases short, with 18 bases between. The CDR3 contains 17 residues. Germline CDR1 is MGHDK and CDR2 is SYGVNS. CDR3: CASSRRRGSNSYNEQFF. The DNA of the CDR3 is TGTGCCAGCAGCCGAAGGAGGGGCTCCAACTCCTACAATGAGCAGTTCTTC.

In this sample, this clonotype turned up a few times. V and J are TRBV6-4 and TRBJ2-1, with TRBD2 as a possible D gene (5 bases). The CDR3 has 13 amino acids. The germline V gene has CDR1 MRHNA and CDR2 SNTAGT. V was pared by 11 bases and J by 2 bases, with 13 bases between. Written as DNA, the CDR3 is TGTGCCTGCCGGGGAGCGGCCTACAATGAGCAGTTCTTC. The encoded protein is CACRGAAYNEQFF.

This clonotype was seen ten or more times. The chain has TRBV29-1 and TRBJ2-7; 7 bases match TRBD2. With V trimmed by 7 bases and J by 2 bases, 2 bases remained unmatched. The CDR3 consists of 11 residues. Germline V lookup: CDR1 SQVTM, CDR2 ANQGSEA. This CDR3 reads CSASGTYEQYF. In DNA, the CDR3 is TGCAGCGCTAGCGGTACCTACGAGCAGTACTTC.

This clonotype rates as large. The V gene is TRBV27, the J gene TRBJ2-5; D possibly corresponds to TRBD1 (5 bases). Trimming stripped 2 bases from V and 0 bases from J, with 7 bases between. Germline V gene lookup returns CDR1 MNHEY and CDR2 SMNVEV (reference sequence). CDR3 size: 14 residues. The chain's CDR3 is CASSLVDNQETQYF. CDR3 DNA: TGTGCCAGCAGTTTAGTGGACAACCAAGAGACCCAGTACTTC.